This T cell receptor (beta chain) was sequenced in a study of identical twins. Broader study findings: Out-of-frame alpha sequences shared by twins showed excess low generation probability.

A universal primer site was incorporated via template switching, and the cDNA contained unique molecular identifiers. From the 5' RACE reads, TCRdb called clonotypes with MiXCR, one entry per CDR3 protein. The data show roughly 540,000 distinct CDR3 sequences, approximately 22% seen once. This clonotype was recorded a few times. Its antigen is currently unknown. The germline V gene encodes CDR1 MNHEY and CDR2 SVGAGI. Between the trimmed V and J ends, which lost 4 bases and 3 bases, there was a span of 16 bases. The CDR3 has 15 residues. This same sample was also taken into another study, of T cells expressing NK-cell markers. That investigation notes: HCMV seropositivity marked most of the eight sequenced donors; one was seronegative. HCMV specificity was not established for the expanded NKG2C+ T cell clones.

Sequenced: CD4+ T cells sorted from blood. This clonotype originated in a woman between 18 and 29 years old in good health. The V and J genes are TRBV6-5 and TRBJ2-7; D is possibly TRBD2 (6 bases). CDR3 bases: TGTGCCAGCAGTTCCCCCACCGGGACTTACTACGAGCAGTACTTC. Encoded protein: CASSSPTGTYYEQYF.